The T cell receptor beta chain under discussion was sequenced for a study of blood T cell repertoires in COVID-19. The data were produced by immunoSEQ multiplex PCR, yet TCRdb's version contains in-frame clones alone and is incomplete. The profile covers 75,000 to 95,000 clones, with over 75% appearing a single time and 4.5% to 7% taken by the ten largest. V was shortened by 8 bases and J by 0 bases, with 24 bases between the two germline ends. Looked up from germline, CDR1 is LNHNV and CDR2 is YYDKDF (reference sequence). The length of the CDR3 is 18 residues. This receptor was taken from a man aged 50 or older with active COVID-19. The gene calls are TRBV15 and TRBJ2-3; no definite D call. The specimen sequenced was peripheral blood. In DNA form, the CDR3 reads TGTGCCACCCGTTCTATTCCTCCAAATGCCTCTAGCACAGATACGCAGTATTTT. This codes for CATRSIPPNASSTDTQYF.